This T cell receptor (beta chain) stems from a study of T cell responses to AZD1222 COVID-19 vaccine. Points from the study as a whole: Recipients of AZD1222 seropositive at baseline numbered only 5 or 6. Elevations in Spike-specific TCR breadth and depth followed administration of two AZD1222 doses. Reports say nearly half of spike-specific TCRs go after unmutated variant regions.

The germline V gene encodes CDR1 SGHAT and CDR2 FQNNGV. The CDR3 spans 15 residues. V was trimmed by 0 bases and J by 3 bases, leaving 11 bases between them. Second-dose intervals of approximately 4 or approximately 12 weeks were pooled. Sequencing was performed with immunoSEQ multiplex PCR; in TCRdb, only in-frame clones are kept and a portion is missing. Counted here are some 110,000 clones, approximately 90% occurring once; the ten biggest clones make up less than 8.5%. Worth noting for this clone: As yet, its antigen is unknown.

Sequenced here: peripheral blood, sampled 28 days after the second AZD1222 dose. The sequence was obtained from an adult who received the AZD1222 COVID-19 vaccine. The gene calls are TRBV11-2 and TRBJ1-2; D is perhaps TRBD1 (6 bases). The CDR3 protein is CASSLDSGTHYGYTF. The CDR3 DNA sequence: TGTGCCAGCAGCTTAGATTCGGGGACACACTATGGCTACACCTTC.